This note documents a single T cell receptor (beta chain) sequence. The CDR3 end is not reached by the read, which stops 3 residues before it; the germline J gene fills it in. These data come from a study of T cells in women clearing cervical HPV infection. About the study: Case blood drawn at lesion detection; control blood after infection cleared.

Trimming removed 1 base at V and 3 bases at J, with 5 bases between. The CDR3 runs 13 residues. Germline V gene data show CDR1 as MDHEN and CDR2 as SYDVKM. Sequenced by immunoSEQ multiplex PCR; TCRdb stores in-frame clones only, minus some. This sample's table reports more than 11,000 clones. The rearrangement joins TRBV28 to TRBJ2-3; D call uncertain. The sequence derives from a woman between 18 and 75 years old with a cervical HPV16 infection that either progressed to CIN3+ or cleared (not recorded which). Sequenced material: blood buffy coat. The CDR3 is CASSLFSTDTQYF. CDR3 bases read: TGTGCCAGCAGTTTATTTTCAACAGATACG.